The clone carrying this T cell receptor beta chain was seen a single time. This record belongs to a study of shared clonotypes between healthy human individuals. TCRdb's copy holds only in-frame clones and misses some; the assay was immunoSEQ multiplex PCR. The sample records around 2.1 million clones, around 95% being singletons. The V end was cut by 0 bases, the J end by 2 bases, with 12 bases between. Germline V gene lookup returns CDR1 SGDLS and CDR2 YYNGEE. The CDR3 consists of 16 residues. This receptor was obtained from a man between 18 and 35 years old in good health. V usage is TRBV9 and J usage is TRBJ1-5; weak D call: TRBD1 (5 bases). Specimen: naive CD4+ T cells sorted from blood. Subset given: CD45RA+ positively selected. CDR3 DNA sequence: TGTGCCAGCAGCGTAGGGATGGGAGGGGGCAATCAGCCCCAGCATTTT. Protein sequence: CASSVGMGGGNQPQHF.